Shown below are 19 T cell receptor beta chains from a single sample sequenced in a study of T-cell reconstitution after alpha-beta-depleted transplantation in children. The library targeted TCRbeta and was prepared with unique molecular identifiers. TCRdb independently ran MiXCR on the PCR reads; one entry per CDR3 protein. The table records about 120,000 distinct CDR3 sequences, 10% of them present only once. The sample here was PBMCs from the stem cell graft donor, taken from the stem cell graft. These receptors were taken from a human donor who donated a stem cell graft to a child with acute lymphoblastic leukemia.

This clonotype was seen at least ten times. The CDR3 loop reads CASSLRQPYEQYF. CDR3 nucleotides: TGTGCCAGCAGTTTGAGGCAGCCCTACGAGCAGTACTTC. This chain links TRBV28 with TRBJ2-7; D uncertain. Germline V lookup: CDR1 MDHEN, CDR2 SYDVKM. Between the trimmed V and J ends, which lost 3 bases and 2 bases, there was a span of 8 bases. The CDR3 loop spans 13 amino acids.

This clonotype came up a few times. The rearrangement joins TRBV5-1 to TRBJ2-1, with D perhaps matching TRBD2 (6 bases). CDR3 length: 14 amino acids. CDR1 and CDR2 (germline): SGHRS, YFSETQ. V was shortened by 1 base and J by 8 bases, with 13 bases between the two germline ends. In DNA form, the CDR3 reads TGCGCCAGCAGCTTGAACGGGAGAGGCGATGAGCAGTTCTTC. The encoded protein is CASSLNGRGDEQFF.

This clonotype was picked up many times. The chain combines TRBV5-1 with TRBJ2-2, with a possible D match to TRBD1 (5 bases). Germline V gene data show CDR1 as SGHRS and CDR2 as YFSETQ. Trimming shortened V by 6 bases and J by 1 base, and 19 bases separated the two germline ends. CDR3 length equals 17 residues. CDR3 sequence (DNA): TGCGCCAGCACTTCTCCCGCGGACACAAAGAACACCGGGGAGCTGTTTTTT. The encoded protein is CASTSPADTKNTGELFF.

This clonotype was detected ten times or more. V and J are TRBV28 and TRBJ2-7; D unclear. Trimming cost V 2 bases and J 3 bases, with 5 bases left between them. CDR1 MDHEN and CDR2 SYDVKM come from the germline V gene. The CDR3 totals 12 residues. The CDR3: CASSLTLYEQYF. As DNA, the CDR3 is TGTGCCAGCAGTTTAACCCTCTACGAGCAGTACTTC.

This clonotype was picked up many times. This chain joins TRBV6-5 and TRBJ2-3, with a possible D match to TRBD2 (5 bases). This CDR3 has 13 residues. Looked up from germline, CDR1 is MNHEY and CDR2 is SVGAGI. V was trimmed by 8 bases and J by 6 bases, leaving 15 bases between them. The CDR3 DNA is TGTGCCAGCGGGCGGGCCCCTGAGGATACGCAGTATTTT. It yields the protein CASGRAPEDTQYF.

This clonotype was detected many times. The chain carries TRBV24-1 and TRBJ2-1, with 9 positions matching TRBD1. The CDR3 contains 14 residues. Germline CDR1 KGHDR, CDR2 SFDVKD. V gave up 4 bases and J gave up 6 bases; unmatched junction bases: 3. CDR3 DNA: TGTGCCACCAGTGACAGGGACAGGGTCAATGAGCAGTTCTTC. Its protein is CATSDRDRVNEQFF.

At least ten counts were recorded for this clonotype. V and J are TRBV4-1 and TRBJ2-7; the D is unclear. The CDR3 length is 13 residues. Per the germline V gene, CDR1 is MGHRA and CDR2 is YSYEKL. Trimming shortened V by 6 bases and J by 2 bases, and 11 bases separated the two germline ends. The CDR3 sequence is CASSELGTYEQYF. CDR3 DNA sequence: TGCGCCAGCAGTGAGTTAGGGACCTACGAGCAGTACTTC.

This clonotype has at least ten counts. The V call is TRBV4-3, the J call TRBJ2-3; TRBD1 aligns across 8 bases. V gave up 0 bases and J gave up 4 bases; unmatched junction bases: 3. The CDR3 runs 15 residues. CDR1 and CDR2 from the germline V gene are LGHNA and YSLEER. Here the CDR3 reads CASSQETGVPDTQYF. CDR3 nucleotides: TGCGCCAGCAGCCAAGAGACAGGGGTCCCAGATACGCAGTATTTT.

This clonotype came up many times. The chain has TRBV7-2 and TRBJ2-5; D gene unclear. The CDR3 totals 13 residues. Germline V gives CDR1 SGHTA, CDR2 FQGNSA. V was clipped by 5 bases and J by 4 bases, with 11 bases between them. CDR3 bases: TGTGCCAGCAGCCGGAAGTTTGGAGAGACCCAGTACTTC. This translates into CASSRKFGETQYF.

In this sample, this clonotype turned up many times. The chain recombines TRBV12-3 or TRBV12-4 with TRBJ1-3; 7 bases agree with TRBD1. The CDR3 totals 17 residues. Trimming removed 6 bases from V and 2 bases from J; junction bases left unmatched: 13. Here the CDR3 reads CASSRDRYYEAGNTIYF. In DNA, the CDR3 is TGTGCCAGCAGCAGGGACAGATATTATGAGGCTGGAAACACCATATATTTT.

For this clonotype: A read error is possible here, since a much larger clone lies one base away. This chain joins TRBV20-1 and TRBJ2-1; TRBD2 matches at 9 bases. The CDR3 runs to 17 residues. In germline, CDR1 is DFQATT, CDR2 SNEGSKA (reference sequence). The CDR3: CCASSPNSGGSYNEQFF. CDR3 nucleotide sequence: TGCTGTGCTAGTTCCCCCAATAGCGGGGGTTCCTACAATGAGCAGTTCTTC.

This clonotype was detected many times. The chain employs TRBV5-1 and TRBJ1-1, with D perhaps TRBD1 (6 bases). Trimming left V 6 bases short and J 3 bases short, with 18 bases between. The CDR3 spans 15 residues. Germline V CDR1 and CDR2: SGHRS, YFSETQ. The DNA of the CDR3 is TGCGCCAGCATCGAAGGACATTGGACAGACACTGAAGCTTTCTTT. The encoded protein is CASIEGHWTDTEAFF.

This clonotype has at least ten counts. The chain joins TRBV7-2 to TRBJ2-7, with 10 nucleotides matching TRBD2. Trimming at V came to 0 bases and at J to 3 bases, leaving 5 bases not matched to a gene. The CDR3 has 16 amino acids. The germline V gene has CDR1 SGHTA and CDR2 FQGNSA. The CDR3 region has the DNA TGTGCCAGCAGCTTAGCGGCCACTAGCGGGGTCTACGAGCAGTACTTC. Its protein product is CASSLAATSGVYEQYF.

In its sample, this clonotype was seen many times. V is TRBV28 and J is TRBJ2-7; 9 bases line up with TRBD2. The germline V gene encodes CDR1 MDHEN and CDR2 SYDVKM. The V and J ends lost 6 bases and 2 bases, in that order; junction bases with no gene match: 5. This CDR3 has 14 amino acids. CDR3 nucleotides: TGTGCCAGCAGCACGATAGCGGGAGCCTACGAGCAGTACTTC. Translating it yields CASSTIAGAYEQYF.

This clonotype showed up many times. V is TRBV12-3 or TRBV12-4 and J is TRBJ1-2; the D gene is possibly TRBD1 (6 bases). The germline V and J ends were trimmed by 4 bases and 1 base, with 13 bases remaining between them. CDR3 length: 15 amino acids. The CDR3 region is CASSSSAGHNYGYTF. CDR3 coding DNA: TGTGCCAGCAGTTCAAGTGCGGGACATAACTATGGCTACACCTTC.

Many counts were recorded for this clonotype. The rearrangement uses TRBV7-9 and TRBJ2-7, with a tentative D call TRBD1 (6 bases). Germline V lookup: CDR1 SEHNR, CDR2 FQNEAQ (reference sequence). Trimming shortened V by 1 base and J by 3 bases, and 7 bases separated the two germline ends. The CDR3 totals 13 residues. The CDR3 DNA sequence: TGTGCCAGCAGCTTAGGACAGGTCTACGAGCAGTACTTC. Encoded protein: CASSLGQVYEQYF. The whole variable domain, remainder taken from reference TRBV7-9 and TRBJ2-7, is DTGVSQNPRHKITKRGQNVTFRCDPISEHNRLYWYRQTLGQGPEFLTYFQNEAQLEKSRLLSDRFSAERPKGSFSTLEIQRTEQGDSAMYLCASSLGQVYEQYFGPGTRLTVT.

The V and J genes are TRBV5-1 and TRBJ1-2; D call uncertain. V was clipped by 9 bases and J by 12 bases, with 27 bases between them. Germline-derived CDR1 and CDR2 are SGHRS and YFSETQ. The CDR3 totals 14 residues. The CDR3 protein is CAMSLRAGNAGNTF. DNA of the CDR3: TGCGCCATGAGCTTGCGGGCAGGCAACGCTGGGAACACCTTC.

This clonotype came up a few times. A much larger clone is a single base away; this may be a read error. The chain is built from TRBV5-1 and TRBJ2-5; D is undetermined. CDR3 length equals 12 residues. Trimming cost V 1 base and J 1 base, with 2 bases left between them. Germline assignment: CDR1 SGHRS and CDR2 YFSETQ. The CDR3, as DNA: TGCGCCAGCAGCTTGAGCCAAGAGACCCAGTACTTC. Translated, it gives CASSLSQETQYF.

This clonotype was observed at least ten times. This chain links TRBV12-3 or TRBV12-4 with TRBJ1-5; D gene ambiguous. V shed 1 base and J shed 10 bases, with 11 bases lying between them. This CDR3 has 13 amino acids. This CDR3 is CASSLEAGLPQHF. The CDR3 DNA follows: TGTGCCAGCAGTTTAGAAGCCGGGCTCCCCCAGCATTTT.